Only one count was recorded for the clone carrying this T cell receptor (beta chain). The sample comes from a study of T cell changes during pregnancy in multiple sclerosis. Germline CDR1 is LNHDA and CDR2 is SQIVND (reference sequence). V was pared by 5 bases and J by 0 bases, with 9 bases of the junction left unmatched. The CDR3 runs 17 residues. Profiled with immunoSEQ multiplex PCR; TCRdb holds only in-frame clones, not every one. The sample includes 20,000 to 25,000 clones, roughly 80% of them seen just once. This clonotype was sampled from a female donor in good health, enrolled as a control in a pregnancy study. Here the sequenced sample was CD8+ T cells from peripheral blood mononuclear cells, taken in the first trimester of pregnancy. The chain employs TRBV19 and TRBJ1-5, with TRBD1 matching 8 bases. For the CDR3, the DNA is TGTGCCAGTAGTTCGCGCCCCGGACAGGGTAGCAATCAGCCCCAGCATTTT. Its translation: CASSSRPGQGSNQPQHF.